The 29 T cell receptor beta chains listed next were all sequenced from one sample in a study of vaccination and CD4 T cells after COVID-19. Oncomine TCR Beta short-read sequencing was applied to DNA from cultured CD4+ T cells. MiXCR, applied by TCRdb to the PCR reads, yields one record per CDR3 protein. The top ten hold 13% of the sample, which has approximately 22,000 distinct CDR3 sequences, roughly three fifths seen once. Treatment reported: approximately nine-day PBMC culture with coronavirus spike peptide pools or control peptides (ViraFEST assay). Antigens for these TCRs are unknown. Sequencing was performed on CD4+ T cells from blood, cultured in vitro, taken after SARS-CoV-2 vaccination. The receptors were gathered from a human donor who received a COVID-19 vaccine.

This sequence joins TRBV4-2 and TRBJ2-7; TRBD1 agrees at 10 bases. V was clipped by 4 bases and J by 1 base; unmatched bases: 1. The CDR3 runs to 14 residues. The germline CDR1 and CDR2 sequences are LGHNA and YNFKEQ. As DNA, the CDR3 is TGTGCCAGCAGCCCGGGACAGGGGTCCTACGAGCAGTACTTC. Translated, it gives CASSPGQGSYEQYF.

The chain combines TRBV2 with TRBJ1-2, with TRBD1 identical over 10 bases. Trimming cost V 4 bases and J 8 bases; bases outside gene matches: 13. The CDR3 is 16 amino acids. Germline V CDR1 and CDR2: SNHLY, FYNNEI. The CDR3 sequence is CASSVIPGTGAEGYTF. CDR3 DNA: TGTGCCAGCAGTGTTATCCCCGGGACAGGGGCGGAAGGCTACACCTTC.

The V and J genes are TRBV20-1 and TRBJ2-1; the D is unclear. CDR3 length: 15 amino acids. The V and J ends lost 3 bases and 1 base respectively, with 13 bases between them. CDR1 is DFQATT, CDR2 SNEGSKA, per germline (reference sequence). CDR3 region: CSASPSSVSYNEQFF. DNA for the CDR3: TGCAGTGCTAGCCCCTCCAGCGTATCCTACAATGAGCAGTTCTTC.

The V and J genes are TRBV20-1 and TRBJ2-5, with 7 nucleotides matching TRBD2. Germline trimming cut 5 bases from V and 5 bases from J; bases unmatched to any gene: 14. This CDR3 is 15 amino acids long. The V gene's germline CDR1 is DFQATT and CDR2 SNEGSKA (reference sequence). The CDR3 nucleotides read TGCAGTGCTGAGGGCCCGGGACTACTGAGGGAGACCCAGTACTTC. Residues: CSAEGPGLLRETQYF.

A few counts support this clonotype. CDR3 DNA sequence: TGTGCCAGCAGTGAAGGGGGACAGGGGCTCACCGGGGAGCTGTTTTTT. Protein product: CASSEGGQGLTGELFF. V and J are TRBV2 and TRBJ2-2; TRBD1 agrees at 10 bases. V was clipped by 1 base and J by 4 bases; unmatched bases: 3. The CDR3 is made up of 16 amino acids. CDR1 and CDR2 (germline): SNHLY, FYNNEI.

The chain links TRBV12-5 to TRBJ2-2, with unresolved D. Germline values: CDR1 LGHNT, CDR2 FRNRAP. There are 12 residues in the CDR3. Trimming cost V 1 base and J 5 bases, with 2 bases left between them. CDR3 DNA: TGTGCTAGTGGTTTGGCAACCGGGGAGCTGTTTTTT. Its translation is CASGLATGELFF.

The chain recombines TRBV6-1 with TRBJ1-2; 8 nucleotides align to TRBD1. This CDR3 comprises 13 residues. Germline-derived CDR1 and CDR2 are MNHNS and SASEGT. The ends lost 6 bases at V and 6 bases at J; junction bases unmatched: 6. This chain's CDR3 is CASRPTGVNGYTF. The DNA of the CDR3 is TGTGCCAGCAGACCGACAGGGGTTAATGGCTACACCTTC.

This rearrangement joins TRBV30 to TRBJ1-2; no definite D call. Per the germline V gene, CDR1 is GTSNPN and CDR2 is SVGIG (reference sequence). V lost 8 bases and J 3 bases, leaving 19 bases between the germline ends. The CDR3 runs 14 residues. CDR3 residues: CAGFKWAGDYGYTF. The CDR3 DNA is TGTGCCGGTTTTAAATGGGCAGGCGACTATGGCTACACCTTC.

The rearrangement joins TRBV29-1 to TRBJ1-2; weak D call: TRBD1 (5 bases). The CDR3 spans 13 residues. Germline V gene lookup returns CDR1 SQVTM and CDR2 ANQGSEA. The V and J ends lost 7 bases and 6 bases respectively, with 18 bases between them. CDR3 residues: CSAGGGTGNGYTF. For the CDR3, the DNA is TGCAGCGCTGGGGGAGGGACTGGTAATGGCTACACCTTC.

The CDR3 nucleotides are TGTGCCATCAGTGAGGTCACAGGGGAGTCTGAAGCTTTCTTT. It specifies CAISEVTGESEAFF. The rearrangement links TRBV10-3 to TRBJ1-1, with 7 bases lining up with TRBD1. Germline V gene sequence: CDR1 ENHRY, CDR2 SYGVKD. The CDR3 runs to 14 residues. After removal of 2 bases from V and 6 bases from J, the junction contained 6 bases not matched to a gene.

This chain joins TRBV11-2 and TRBJ1-6, with D possibly matching TRBD1 (6 bases). The CDR3 sequence is 15 residues long. The V gene lost 3 bases and the J gene lost 10 bases, with 16 bases spanning the gap. Germline CDR1 reads SGHAT; CDR2 reads FQNNGV. The CDR3, as DNA: TGTGCCAGCAGCTTCGGGAGACAGGACGTGTCACCCCTCCACTTT. It is translated as CASSFGRQDVSPLHF.

CDR3 loop: CASSLRTGGRRLTDTQYF. The CDR3 DNA is TGTGCCAGCAGCTTAAGGACGGGGGGCCGACGTCTCACAGATACGCAGTATTTT. V is TRBV7-2 and J is TRBJ2-3; a weak D match, TRBD2 (7 bases). V lost 2 bases, J lost 2 bases, and 20 bases lay in between. Germline V gives CDR1 SGHTA, CDR2 FQGNSA. The CDR3 contains 18 residues. Based on the CDR3 plus reference TRBV7-2 and TRBJ2-3, the full variable domain is GAGVSQSPSNKVTEKGKDVELRCDPISGHTALYWYRQSLGQGLEFLIYFQGNSAPDKSGLPSDRFSAERTGGSVSTLTIQRTQQEDSAVYLCASSLRTGGRRLTDTQYFGPGTRLTVL.

The chain is built from TRBV6-5 and TRBJ2-7; D might be TRBD2 (5 bases). The CDR3 has 13 amino acids. Germline CDR1 and CDR2: MNHEY and SVGAGI. The V end was cut by 2 bases, the J end by 7 bases, with 12 bases between. The CDR3 loop is CASSYAGMGEQYF. The DNA for the CDR3 is TGTGCCAGCAGTTACGCCGGGATGGGGGAGCAGTACTTC.

The chain joins TRBV4-2 to TRBJ1-6; TRBD1 matches 8 bases. Germline trimming cut 2 bases from V and 10 bases from J; bases unmatched to any gene: 7. Germline assignment: CDR1 LGHNA and CDR2 YNFKEQ. The CDR3 spans 15 residues. Here the CDR3 DNA reads TGTGCCAGCAGCCAACCAGGACAGGGTAAATCACCCCTCCACTTT. Its translation: CASSQPGQGKSPLHF.

The genes are TRBV2 and TRBJ1-5; D remains ambiguous. V lost 5 bases and J 4 bases, leaving 9 bases between the germline ends. Germline V gene data show CDR1 as SNHLY and CDR2 as FYNNEI. The CDR3 consists of 13 residues. CDR3 coding DNA: TGTGCCAGCAGTCGGGGAGGAAATCAGCCCCAGCATTTT. Translating it yields CASSRGGNQPQHF.

The rearrangement joins TRBV12-3 or TRBV12-4 to TRBJ2-5, with 11 bases matching TRBD2. The CDR3 spans 17 residues. V shed 6 bases, J shed 5 bases, and the junction held 14 bases outside the gene matches. The DNA of the CDR3 is TGTGCCAGCAGCCCTTCGACTAGCGGGGCCTTCGGCGAGACCCAGTACTTC. Its protein product is CASSPSTSGAFGETQYF.

The J gene is TRBJ1-6, the V gene TRBV7-9; no firm D call. The CDR3 is 17 amino acids. CDR1 is SEHNR and CDR2 is FQNEAQ in the germline V gene (reference sequence). V lost 4 bases and J 6 bases, leaving 19 bases between the germline ends. CDR3 residues: CASSSRNTGNFNSPLHF. In nucleotides, the CDR3 is TGTGCCAGCAGCTCACGAAATACCGGGAATTTTAATTCACCCCTCCACTTT.

The J gene is TRBJ1-5, the V gene TRBV6-5; D gene unclear. V lost 2 bases and J 3 bases, leaving 11 bases between the germline ends. CDR3 length: 15 residues. The germline gives CDR1 MNHEY, CDR2 SVGAGI. The CDR3 here is CASSYASGINQPQHF. In DNA form, the CDR3 reads TGTGCCAGCAGTTACGCCTCCGGGATCAATCAGCCCCAGCATTTT.

The chain recombines TRBV10-3 with TRBJ2-7; 7 nucleotides match TRBD1. The V gene's germline CDR1 is ENHRY and CDR2 SYGVKD. After removal of 2 bases from V and 2 bases from J, the junction contained 6 bases not matched to a gene. The CDR3 has 15 amino acids. The CDR3 loop is CAISETGTATYEQYF. In nucleotides, the CDR3 is TGTGCCATCAGTGAGACCGGGACAGCCACCTACGAGCAGTACTTC.

The chain joins TRBV20-1 to TRBJ2-4, with D uncertain. The germline gives CDR1 DFQATT, CDR2 SNEGSKA (reference sequence). The CDR3 is 13 amino acids. Trimming left V 7 bases short and J 1 base short, with 11 bases between. CDR3: CSVPDNAKNIQYF. The CDR3, as DNA: TGCAGTGTCCCAGACAACGCCAAAAACATTCAGTACTTC.

This clonotype has a handful of counts. The chain carries TRBV12-3 or TRBV12-4 and TRBJ2-2; 7 bases are a match to TRBD1. The CDR3 length is 15 residues. J gave up 0 bases and V 5 bases, and 3 bases lay outside the gene matches. The CDR3 here is CASSPGQANTGELFF. The CDR3 DNA sequence: TGTGCCAGCAGTCCAGGACAGGCGAACACCGGGGAGCTGTTTTTT.

V gene TRBV19 combines with J gene TRBJ2-7, with 7 bases identical to TRBD1. From germline, CDR1 is LNHDA and CDR2 SQIVND (reference sequence). The V segment lost 1 base and the J segment 7 bases; nucleotides outside the gene matches: 10. This CDR3 is built from 15 residues. The DNA of the CDR3 is TGTGCCAGTAGTATAGGGGACAGAAACGGCGGGGAGCAGTACTTC. Amino acid sequence: CASSIGDRNGGEQYF.

V and J are TRBV5-1 and TRBJ1-6; D remains ambiguous. This CDR3 has 14 amino acids. V lost 1 base and J lost 5, with 7 bases in between. Germline V CDR1 and CDR2: SGHRS, YFSETQ. The CDR3 nucleotides are TGCGCCAGCAGCTTGATGGGGAATAATTCACCCCTCCACTTT. As protein: CASSLMGNNSPLHF. Full variable domain (remainder filled in from reference TRBV5-1 and TRBJ1-6): KAGVTQTPRYLIKTRGQQVTLSCSPISGHRSVSWYQQTPGQGLQFLFEYFSETQRNKGNFPGRFSGRQFSNSRSEMNVSTLELGDSALYLCASSLMGNNSPLHFGNGTRLTVT.

The chain uses TRBV27 and TRBJ2-5; 7 nucleotides agree with TRBD1. Germline-derived CDR1 and CDR2 are MNHEY and SMNVEV (reference sequence). V gave up 2 bases and J gave up 4 bases; unmatched junction bases: 7. The CDR3 runs 15 residues. The CDR3 sequence: CASSLRQGVAETQYF. CDR3 bases: TGTGCCAGCAGTTTACGACAGGGCGTGGCAGAGACCCAGTACTTC.

In its sample, this clonotype was seen a few times. The chain links TRBV20-1 to TRBJ2-3; a weak D match, TRBD1 (8 bases). The CDR3 covers 21 residues. Germline V gives CDR1 DFQATT, CDR2 SNEGSKA (reference sequence). The ends were cut back, 3 bases at V and 4 bases at J, with 35 bases in the middle. The CDR3 DNA reads TGCAGTGCTAGCGCCCCCCGGCCAGGGGGCGGTTCGGTCGGGGGGCCAGATACGCAGTATTTT. Its translation: CSASAPRPGGGSVGGPDTQYF.

Written as DNA, the CDR3 is TGTGCCAGCAGGGCTGGACTAGCCGGCGGGGAGCTGTTTTTT. The encoded protein is CASRAGLAGGELFF. The chain employs TRBV2 and TRBJ2-2; TRBD2 matches at 8 bases. The CDR3 covers 14 residues. The V segment lost 6 bases and the J segment 7 bases; nucleotides outside the gene matches: 7. Germline V gene sequence: CDR1 SNHLY, CDR2 FYNNEI. The full variable domain, with the rest looked up from reference TRBV2 and TRBJ2-2, is EPEVTQTPSHQVTQMGQEVILRCVPISNHLYFYWYRQILGQKVEFLVSFYNNEISEKSEIFDDQFSVERPDGSNFTLKIRSTKLEDSAMYFCASRAGLAGGELFFGEGSRLTVL.

The sample holds a few counts of this clonotype. The V gene is TRBV21-1, the J gene TRBJ1-3; the DNA was not used to check the table's D call, TRBD1. TRBV21-1 is a pseudogene segment. The length of the CDR3 is 17 residues. In DNA, the CDR3 is TGTGCCAGCAGCAACTTCCCTCGGACAGGGACTGGAAACACCATATATTTT. The encoded protein is CASSNFPRTGTGNTIYF.

The CDR3 region is CSAREATGGDTEAFF. For the CDR3, the DNA is TGCAGTGCTAGAGAGGCCACAGGGGGCGACACTGAAGCTTTCTTT. The genes are TRBV20-1 and TRBJ1-1; the match to TRBD1 covers 9 bases. CDR1 is DFQATT and CDR2 is SNEGSKA in the germline V gene (reference sequence). V shed 0 bases and J 3 bases; nucleotides not matched to a gene: 5. The CDR3 covers 15 residues.

The gene calls are TRBV7-2 and TRBJ2-4; D is undetermined. The germline gives CDR1 SGHTA, CDR2 FQGNSA. The CDR3 consists of 14 residues. V shed 5 bases and J shed 4 bases, with 12 bases lying between them. The CDR3 is CASSEVRRKNIQYF. CDR3 DNA sequence: TGTGCCAGCAGCGAAGTCCGCAGGAAAAACATTCAGTACTTC.